This entry lists 27 T cell receptor beta chains sequenced from one sample in a study of human thymus T cells. Here immunoSEQ multiplex PCR was the method, and the copy in TCRdb shows in-frame clones only, minus some. The sample includes tens of thousands of clones, approximately 95% seen only once; the top ten take under 0.2%. The sequenced sample was blood. The receptor set was obtained from a girl under three years old with a congenital heart defect but otherwise immunologically healthy.

This rearrangement joins TRBV27 to TRBJ1-2; D is unclear. From germline, CDR1 is MNHEY and CDR2 SMNVEV (reference sequence). Trimming took off 0 bases at V and 6 bases at J, with 17 bases between the two ends. The CDR3 runs 16 residues. The CDR3 DNA reads as TGTGCCAGCAGTTTATCAGGGATTCGAACAACTGATGGCTACACCTTC. Translated: CASSLSGIRTTDGYTF.

The rearrangement links TRBV6-1 to TRBJ2-2, with D hard to call. The CDR3 totals 15 residues. CDR1 is MNHNS and CDR2 is SASEGT in the germline V gene. V lost 8 bases and J lost 0, with 13 bases in between. CDR3 sequence (DNA): TGTGCCAGCCAATCAGGACGGGCGAACACCGGGGAGCTGTTTTTT. This sequence encodes CASQSGRANTGELFF.

This chain connects TRBV6-4 to TRBJ2-1; 11 nucleotides line up with TRBD2. Per the germline V gene, CDR1 is MRHNA and CDR2 is SNTAGT. This CDR3 is built from 14 residues. With 5 bases clipped from V and 4 bases from J, the junction kept 1 base outside the gene matches. The CDR3 DNA reads as TGTGCCAGCAGTACTAGCGGGAGTTACAATGAGCAGTTCTTC. As protein: CASSTSGSYNEQFF.

The gene calls are TRBV7-9 and TRBJ2-1; TRBD2 is a possible D gene (5 bases). The germline V gene has CDR1 SEHNR and CDR2 FQNEAQ (reference sequence). Trimming removed 11 bases from V and 3 bases from J, with 14 bases in between. The CDR3 consists of 13 residues. Written as DNA, the CDR3 is TGTGCCGGCGAGTACGGACTCTACAATGAGCAGTTCTTC. Its translation: CAGEYGLYNEQFF.

The chain employs TRBV28 and TRBJ1-5; TRBD1 might be the D (5 bases). Germline CDR1 and CDR2: MDHEN and SYDVKM. This CDR3 is 17 amino acids long. Trimming removed 3 bases at V and 4 bases at J, with 19 bases between. This CDR3 is CASSFTLGQGANQPQHF. The DNA for the CDR3 is TGTGCCAGCAGTTTCACTTTGGGGCAGGGAGCAAATCAGCCCCAGCATTTT.

The chain combines TRBV6-1 with TRBJ2-1; 9 bases line up with TRBD1. CDR3 length equals 13 residues. V gave up 6 bases and J gave up 9 bases; unmatched junction bases: 6. Germline V gene sequence: CDR1 MNHNS, CDR2 SASEGT. CDR3 in amino acids: CASRMTGGGEQFF. The CDR3 DNA reads TGTGCCAGCAGAATGACAGGGGGTGGTGAGCAGTTCTTC.

V is TRBV28 and J is TRBJ1-5; 7 bases align to TRBD1. J gave up 3 bases and V 6 bases, and 8 bases lay outside the gene matches. Germline CDR1 and CDR2: MDHEN and SYDVKM. The CDR3 extends over 15 amino acids. The CDR3 loop is CASRSKTGYNQPQHF. CDR3 DNA: TGTGCCAGCAGATCTAAGACAGGGTACAATCAGCCCCAGCATTTT.

The rearrangement links TRBV12-1 to TRBJ2-1; whether TRBD2, the table's D call, matches the DNA was not checked. TRBV12-1 corresponds to a pseudogene. There are 15 residues in the CDR3. Here the CDR3 reads CASSFRESLYNEQFF. DNA for the CDR3: TGTGCCAGCAGCTTTCGGGAGTCGCTCTACAATGAGCAGTTCTTC.

This rearrangement joins TRBV5-1 to TRBJ2-1; 15 bases match TRBD2. Germline V gene sequence: CDR1 SGHRS, CDR2 YFSETQ. CDR3 length: 18 amino acids. The junction had 5 bases not matched to a gene; V was cut back by 4 bases and J by 0 bases. CDR3 region: CASSGTSGRPSSYNEQFF. CDR3 DNA: TGCGCCAGCAGCGGGACTAGCGGGAGGCCTAGCTCCTACAATGAGCAGTTCTTC.

V gene TRBV7-2 combines with J gene TRBJ1-5; 7 bases agree with TRBD1. V was pared by 5 bases and J by 3 bases, with 7 bases of the junction left unmatched. CDR1 and CDR2 from the germline V gene are SGHTA and FQGNSA. The CDR3 has 15 residues. The CDR3 DNA reads TGTGCCAGCAGCCCGCGGACAGGCGTCAATCAGCCCCAGCATTTT. As protein: CASSPRTGVNQPQHF.

This chain uses TRBV5-1 with TRBJ2-7; TRBD1 matches at 9 bases. The CDR3 has 15 amino acids. From germline, CDR1 is SGHRS and CDR2 YFSETQ. The V gene end was trimmed by 0 bases and the J gene end by 2 bases; junction bases not matched to a gene: 3. The CDR3 protein is CASSLAQGATYEQYF. CDR3 DNA sequence: TGCGCCAGCAGCTTGGCACAGGGGGCCACCTACGAGCAGTACTTC.

The chain has TRBV6-6 and TRBJ2-7; TRBD1 matches 7 bases. V shed 5 bases, J shed 2 bases, and the junction held 6 bases outside the gene matches. Germline V gives CDR1 MNHNY, CDR2 SVGAGI (reference sequence). This CDR3 region has 14 residues. The chain's CDR3 is CASSTRDSPYEQYF. CDR3 DNA sequence: TGTGCCAGCAGTACCCGGGACAGTCCCTACGAGCAGTACTTC.

The J gene is TRBJ1-2, the V gene TRBV10-3, with TRBD1 matching over 11 bases. CDR1 ENHRY and CDR2 SYGVKD come from the germline V gene. This CDR3 is 13 amino acids long. The J segment lost 8 bases and the V segment lost 7 bases, leaving 6 bases of the junction unmatched. The chain's CDR3 is CAITPGQGDGYTF. The CDR3 DNA reads TGTGCCATCACCCCGGGACAGGGGGACGGCTACACCTTC.

CDR3 loop: CASTRDRGRTGELFF. The CDR3 DNA follows: TGTGCCAGTACCCGGGACAGGGGACGGACCGGGGAGCTGTTTTTT. V gene TRBV19 combines with J gene TRBJ2-2, with 10 positions matching TRBD1. The CDR3 spans 15 residues. Looked up from germline, CDR1 is LNHDA and CDR2 is SQIVND (reference sequence). J gave up 5 bases and V 7 bases, and 7 bases lay outside the gene matches.

The V and J genes are TRBV2 and TRBJ2-4, with a tentative D call TRBD2 (7 bases). V was shortened by 5 bases and J by 9 bases, with 14 bases between the two germline ends. Germline lookup yields CDR1 SNHLY and CDR2 FYNNEI. The CDR3 consists of 13 residues. The CDR3: CASSQGTKSIQYF. CDR3 nucleotide sequence: TGTGCCAGCAGTCAGGGGACTAAGAGCATTCAGTACTTC.

The V and J genes are TRBV6-1 and TRBJ2-7, with TRBD2 matching over 7 bases. Germline V lookup: CDR1 MNHNS, CDR2 SASEGT. The CDR3 contains 12 residues. Trimming took 8 bases from V and 12 from J; bases not matched to a gene: 13. CDR3 residues: CASGDRSGYVYF. As DNA, the CDR3 is TGTGCCAGCGGAGACCGTAGCGGGTATGTGTACTTC.

The chain couples TRBV5-1 to TRBJ2-5; D is possibly TRBD1 or TRBD2 (5 bases each). Trimming pared 3 bases from V and 5 bases from J, leaving 8 bases between. Germline V gene sequence: CDR1 SGHRS, CDR2 YFSETQ. The CDR3 runs 12 residues. DNA of the CDR3: TGCGCCAGCAGCTCGAGGGGCGAGACCCAGTACTTC. Its protein product is CASSSRGETQYF.

The J gene is TRBJ1-2, the V gene TRBV15; 7 bases line up with TRBD1. CDR1 and CDR2 from the germline V gene are LNHNV and YYDKDF (reference sequence). The CDR3 spans 13 residues. With V trimmed by 5 bases and J by 4 bases, 4 bases remained unmatched. The CDR3 DNA follows: TGTGCCACCAGCGGAGGGGGCCCCTATGGCTACACCTTC. Its translation: CATSGGGPYGYTF.

The rearrangement links TRBV5-4 to TRBJ1-2; 8 nucleotides agree with TRBD1. Trimming took 3 bases from V and 3 from J; bases not matched to a gene: 22. Germline CDR1 and CDR2: SGHNT and YYREEE (reference sequence). The CDR3 totals 20 residues. The CDR3 DNA follows: TGTGCCAGCAGCTACCGGGACAGGTCGCTCAGGGGGGCGTTTTACTATGGCTACACCTTC. Translation: CASSYRDRSLRGAFYYGYTF.

The chain couples TRBV7-2 to TRBJ2-4; D remains unclear. The V gene's germline CDR1 is SGHTA and CDR2 FQGNSA. CDR3 length equals 16 residues. Deletions cut 1 base from V and 0 bases from J, with 10 bases between. The CDR3 is CASSLDPYIAKNIQYF. CDR3 nucleotide sequence: TGTGCCAGCAGCTTAGACCCCTATATAGCCAAAAACATTCAGTACTTC.

The rearrangement joins TRBV5-1 to TRBJ2-1, with D hard to call. The CDR3 loop spans 11 amino acids. Looked up from germline, CDR1 is SGHRS and CDR2 is YFSETQ. Trimming shortened V by 3 bases and J by 7 bases, and 5 bases separated the two germline ends. The CDR3 is CASSSLNEQFF. The CDR3 bases are TGCGCCAGCAGCTCACTAAATGAGCAGTTCTTC.

The chain couples TRBV5-4 to TRBJ2-3, with 7 nucleotides matching TRBD2. The ends lost 1 base at V and 13 bases at J; junction bases unmatched: 9. Germline-derived CDR1 and CDR2 are SGHNT and YYREEE (reference sequence). The CDR3 is made up of 13 amino acids. CDR3 amino acids: CASSLREGKLEYF. The CDR3 DNA reads TGTGCCAGCAGCTTGAGGGAGGGAAAGCTGGAGTATTTT.

The chain has TRBV29-1 and TRBJ1-4; 7 bases match TRBD1. The CDR3 extends over 13 amino acids. CDR1 is SQVTM, CDR2 ANQGSEA, per germline. The trim removed 6 bases at V and 5 bases at J, leaving 6 bases unmatched. CDR3 DNA: TGCAGCGTCTACGACAGGGTGAATGAAAAACTGTTTTTT. Translation: CSVYDRVNEKLFF.

The chain joins TRBV2 to TRBJ1-1; D is uncertain. V lost 8 bases, J lost 0 bases, and 7 bases lay in between. Germline loops: CDR1 SNHLY, CDR2 FYNNEI. The length of the CDR3 is 12 residues. CDR3 DNA: TGTGCCAGCGAGAGATTGAACACTGAAGCTTTCTTT. This sequence encodes CASERLNTEAFF.

V and J are TRBV11-2 and TRBJ1-2, with no clear D. Germline V lookup: CDR1 SGHAT, CDR2 FQNNGV. The V gene lost 5 bases and the J gene lost 6 bases, with 13 bases spanning the gap. The CDR3 spans 13 residues. The CDR3 bases are TGTGCCAGCAGCCCAAGAGGTCCAGATGGCTACACCTTC. Protein sequence: CASSPRGPDGYTF.

The V and J genes are TRBV29-1 and TRBJ1-2; D perhaps matches TRBD1 (5 bases). The germline V gene has CDR1 SQVTM and CDR2 ANQGSEA. CDR3 length equals 16 residues. V was clipped by 6 bases and J by 7 bases, with 27 bases between them. The DNA of the CDR3 is TGCAGCGTCCCCCGGCCGGGCAGGGATAGTGGATCTGGCTACACCTTC. Residues: CSVPRPGRDSGSGYTF.

The gene calls are TRBV7-9 and TRBJ2-3, with D tentatively TRBD2 (6 bases). This CDR3 spans 17 amino acids. From germline, CDR1 is SEHNR and CDR2 FQNEAQ (reference sequence). V gave up 1 base and J gave up 2 bases, with 16 bases separating them. The CDR3 region is CASSLVGSRPYTDTQYF. The CDR3 DNA follows: TGTGCCAGCAGCTTAGTCGGGAGTAGACCCTACACAGATACGCAGTATTTT.